A selection of T cell receptor beta chains follows, all from one sample in a study of cytomegalovirus exposure and HLA in healthy donors. TCRdb keeps only in-frame clones here, not all; method: immunoSEQ multiplex PCR. Of tens of thousands of clones listed, around 67% are singletons. Source material: PBMCs. All receptors come from a woman in her 50s in good health and CMV-seropositive. Each CDR3 is given without its conserved first and last residue. Clone size is given for some rows only: seen once, a few or many times, or a class if the clone is expanded.

v_call	j_call	cdr3_length	clone_size	cdr3_aa
TRBV7-3	TRBJ2-3	11	NA	ASSLLLRDTQY
TRBV7-3	TRBJ2-2	13	NA	ASSPAEGNTGELF
TRBV27	TRBJ1-2	13	NA	ASSLSWGYSYGYT
TRBV11-2	TRBJ1-1	12	NA	ASSLGGRNTEAF
TRBV6-6	TRBJ1-5	13	NA	ASSYFGTDNQPQH
TRBV6-5	TRBJ1-1	12	NA	ASTSGRMNTEAF
TRBV29-1	TRBJ2-7	11	NA	SVGASGQYEQY
TRBV10-2	TRBJ1-2	9	NA	ASSGVYGYT
TRBV30	TRBJ2-5	10	NA	AWSSTRETQY
TRBV7-6	TRBJ2-6	14	NA	ASSFDGFSGANVLT
TRBV19	TRBJ2-3	14	NA	ASSIASRGAVDTQY
TRBV7-6	TRBJ2-2	17	NA	ASSLARAGLAGSTGELF
TRBV5-5	TRBJ2-5	14	NA	ASSPRDRADEETQY
TRBV18	TRBJ2-4	15	NA	ASSPRGQLGQKDIQY
TRBV6-6	TRBJ1-5	14	few	ASSYSSVSGGNPQH
TRBV9	TRBJ1-2	9	NA	ASGDGGGYT
TRBV25-1	TRBJ2-5	13	NA	ASSEYAGGAETQY
TRBV14	TRBJ2-1	14	NA	ASSQGRTSGGNEQF
TRBV11-2	TRBJ2-2	15	NA	ASSRPLAGGLTGELF
TRBV10-2	TRBJ1-6	13	NA	ASRRGQAPNSPLH
TRBV20-1	TRBJ2-1	8	NA	SASTEEQF
TRBV6-5	TRBJ2-3	11	NA	ASKVSGTDTQY
TRBV6-1	TRBJ1-3	13	NA	ASSEIAEAGNTIY